These 24 T cell receptor beta chains were sequenced from one sample in a study of T cells in narcolepsy. Libraries were prepared by immunoSEQ multiplex PCR; TCRdb keeps only in-frame clonotypes and omits some of them. The sample carries about 30,000 clones, about 80% recorded once. The specimen was CD45RA- memory CD4+ T cells from PBMCs. The source of these receptors is a human donor with narcolepsy.

The CDR3: CASIPAVGQGSPDTQYF. The CDR3 nucleotides are TGTGCCAGCATCCCCGCGGTGGGACAGGGGTCTCCCGATACGCAGTATTTT. This chain joins TRBV18 and TRBJ2-3; TRBD1 matches at 10 bases. Germline CDR1 KGHSH, CDR2 LQKENI. J lost 6 bases, V lost 8 bases, and 17 bases had no gene match. This CDR3 is 17 amino acids long.

The V call is TRBV19, the J call TRBJ2-5; 7 nucleotides line up with TRBD1. Germline CDR1 LNHDA, CDR2 SQIVND (reference sequence). Trimming removed 5 bases from V and 2 bases from J; junction bases left unmatched: 8. This CDR3 has 15 residues. DNA for the CDR3: TGTGCCAGTAGTGGCCGGACAGGAACTCAAGAGACCCAGTACTTC. As protein: CASSGRTGTQETQYF.

This clone was recorded a few times. The chain has TRBV6-1 and TRBJ1-4, with D hard to call. V lost 8 bases and J lost 3, with 16 bases in between. CDR1 MNHNS and CDR2 SASEGT come from the germline V gene. The length of the CDR3 is 15 residues. CDR3 sequence: CASRRRPEANEKLFF. CDR3 nucleotides: TGTGCCAGCCGACGAAGACCGGAGGCTAATGAAAAACTGTTTTTT.

On this clone itself: Other DNA sequences in this specimen translate into the identical CDR3. The chain combines TRBV2 with TRBJ2-7; tentative D call: TRBD1 (5 bases). V lost 3 bases and J 5 bases, leaving 11 bases between the germline ends. CDR1 and CDR2 (germline): SNHLY, FYNNEI. This CDR3 contains 13 residues. CDR3 coding DNA: TGTGCCAGCAGTGAGCAGGGTATGAACGAGCAGTACTTC. It specifies CASSEQGMNEQYF. The variable domain in full, completed from reference TRBV2 and TRBJ2-7, reads EPEVTQTPSHQVTQMGQEVILRCVPISNHLYFYWYRQILGQKVEFLVSFYNNEISEKSEIFDDQFSVERPDGSNFTLKIRSTKLEDSAMYFCASSEQGMNEQYFGPGTRLTVT.

The V call is TRBV10-3, the J call TRBJ1-5, with D possibly being TRBD1 (5 bases). This CDR3 is built from 13 residues. Looked up from germline, CDR1 is ENHRY and CDR2 is SYGVKD. Trimming left V 7 bases short and J 2 bases short, with 9 bases between. The CDR3 DNA reads as TGTGCCATCACCCCGGGGGGCAATCAGCCCCAGCATTTT. Translated: CAITPGGNQPQHF.

The rearrangement joins TRBV4-1 to TRBJ1-6; D not certain. V shed 0 bases and J shed 8 bases, with 5 bases lying between them. This CDR3 region has 13 residues. Germline-derived CDR1 and CDR2 are MGHRA and YSYEKL. The CDR3 nucleotides read TGCGCCAGCAGCCAAGAAGGGTATTCACCCCTCCACTTT. Encoded protein: CASSQEGYSPLHF.

This clone appeared once. This chain joins TRBV6-1 and TRBJ1-2; 9 bases line up with TRBD1. The CDR3 is made up of 14 amino acids. Germline assignment: CDR1 MNHNS and CDR2 SASEGT. With 6 bases clipped from V and 7 bases from J, the junction kept 9 bases outside the gene matches. The CDR3 here is CASSAGTGSFGYTF. Here the CDR3 DNA reads TGTGCCAGCAGCGCCGGGACAGGGTCGTTTGGCTACACCTTC.

This clone occurred a few times. This chain joins TRBV7-3 and TRBJ2-1; perhaps TRBD1 as D (6 bases). V was pared by 3 bases and J by 4 bases, with 7 bases between. The CDR3 is made up of 13 amino acids. The germline CDR1 and CDR2 sequences are SGHTA and FQGTGA. CDR3 sequence (DNA): TGTGCCAGCAGCTTTCAGGGGTACAATGAGCAGTTCTTC. Its translation is CASSFQGYNEQFF.

The chain joins TRBV11-3 to TRBJ2-5, with a possible D match to TRBD1 (6 bases). This CDR3 comprises 15 residues. The germline V gene encodes CDR1 SGHNT and CDR2 YENEEA. Trimming cost V 3 bases and J 1 base, with 12 bases left between them. The CDR3 sequence is CASSLAGTFQETQYF. The CDR3 DNA reads as TGTGCCAGCAGCTTGGCCGGGACATTCCAAGAGACCCAGTACTTC. The full variable domain, completed using reference TRBV11-3 and TRBJ2-5, is EAGVVQSPRYKIIEKKQPVAFWCNPISGHNTLYWYLQNLGQGPELLIRYENEEAVDDSQLPKDRFSAERLKGVDSTLKIQPAELGDSAVYLCASSLAGTFQETQYFGPGTRLLVL.

This clone was observed a few times. This chain uses TRBV2 with TRBJ1-4, with D possibly matching TRBD1 (5 bases). Germline V lookup: CDR1 SNHLY, CDR2 FYNNEI. Trimming removed 9 bases at V and 0 bases at J, with 20 bases between. There are 17 residues in the CDR3. CDR3 residues: CASWVSGSSTTNEKLFF. CDR3 nucleotides: TGTGCCAGTTGGGTATCAGGGAGTTCGACAACTAATGAAAAACTGTTTTTT.

On this clone: Other nucleotide sequences from this sample produce the same CDR3. The genes are TRBV5-1 and TRBJ2-3, with D perhaps matching TRBD2 (6 bases). Trimming left V 1 base short and J 1 base short, with 7 bases between. The CDR3 is 14 residues long. The germline gives CDR1 SGHRS, CDR2 YFSETQ. The CDR3 region is CASSLPGGTDTQYF. The CDR3 DNA reads TGCGCCAGCAGCTTGCCGGGGGGCACAGATACGCAGTATTTT.

The chain has TRBV19 and TRBJ1-3; D remains unclear. Trimming left V 2 bases short and J 0 bases short, with 5 bases between. The CDR3 length is 14 residues. In germline, CDR1 is LNHDA, CDR2 SQIVND (reference sequence). The CDR3 sequence is CASSISSSGNTIYF. As DNA, the CDR3 is TGTGCCAGTAGTATATCGTCCTCTGGAAACACCATATATTTT.

The V gene is TRBV10-3, the J gene TRBJ2-5; TRBD1 aligns across 7 bases. The CDR3 runs 16 residues. CDR1 and CDR2 (germline): ENHRY, SYGVKD. Germline trimming cut 6 bases from V and 7 bases from J; bases unmatched to any gene: 17. CDR3 sequence reads: CAISDAGTDSSGTQYF. The CDR3 DNA reads TGTGCCATCAGCGATGCCGGGACAGACAGCTCGGGGACCCAGTACTTC.

This clone was seen only once. This sequence joins TRBV6-5 and TRBJ2-2; D may be TRBD1 or TRBD2 (6 bases each). Trimming took 6 bases from V and 9 from J, leaving 17 bases between them. Germline lookup yields CDR1 MNHEY and CDR2 SVGAGI. The CDR3 length is 14 residues. The CDR3 reads CASSREGGGRELFF. In DNA, the CDR3 is TGTGCCAGCAGCCGAGAGGGGGGCGGAAGGGAGCTGTTTTTT.

The CDR3 region is CASSLAGTSRWEQYF. The CDR3 DNA reads as TGTGCCAGCAGCTTAGCAGGTACTTCACGATGGGAGCAGTACTTC. The rearrangement links TRBV7-2 to TRBJ2-7; D remains ambiguous. The CDR3 totals 15 residues. The V and J ends lost 0 bases and 7 bases respectively, with 16 bases between them. Per germline, CDR1 SGHTA and CDR2 FQGNSA.

The chain employs TRBV7-8 and TRBJ1-5; D possibly corresponds to TRBD1 (6 bases). Trimming removed 2 bases at V and 7 bases at J, with 9 bases between. Germline V gene sequence: CDR1 SGHVS, CDR2 FQNEAQ. The CDR3 is 13 residues long. This CDR3 reads CASSLNRDQPQHF. The CDR3 DNA is TGTGCCAGCAGCTTAAACAGGGACCAGCCCCAGCATTTT.

The J gene is TRBJ2-1, the V gene TRBV7-2; 9 nucleotides line up with TRBD2. Losses at the gene ends were 4 bases for V and 4 bases for J; bases not matched to a gene: 5. Germline values: CDR1 SGHTA, CDR2 FQGNSA. CDR3 length: 15 amino acids. CDR3 nucleotide sequence: TGTGCCAGCAGCTCGCGGGGGGGCGCGTACAATGAGCAGTTCTTC. As protein: CASSSRGGAYNEQFF.

The genes are TRBV7-7 and TRBJ2-1; D uncertain. The CDR3 is 13 residues long. Germline V gene data show CDR1 as SSHAT and CDR2 as FNYEAQ (reference sequence). The V gene lost 5 bases and the J gene lost 5 bases, with 10 bases spanning the gap. This CDR3 is CASSPNLHNEQFF. CDR3 sequence (DNA): TGTGCCAGCAGCCCCAACCTACACAATGAGCAGTTCTTC.

Only one count was recorded for this clone. The chain employs TRBV30 and TRBJ1-2; maybe TRBD1 (6 bases). The V gene's germline CDR1 is GTSNPN and CDR2 SVGIG (reference sequence). The CDR3 is 16 amino acids. Deletions cut 0 bases from V and 1 base from J, with 15 bases between. The CDR3: CAWSVGAAIINYGYTF. DNA for the CDR3: TGTGCCTGGAGTGTGGGGGCAGCCATTATTAACTATGGCTACACCTTC.

The J gene is TRBJ2-1, the V gene TRBV9; the D is unclear. The V end lost 3 bases, the J end lost 2 bases, and 9 bases lay between the germline ends. CDR3 length equals 14 residues. The germline gives CDR1 SGDLS, CDR2 YYNGEE. The CDR3 loop is CASSARAAYNEQFF. DNA of the CDR3: TGTGCCAGCAGCGCTCGGGCGGCCTACAATGAGCAGTTCTTC.

The chain is built from TRBV5-1 and TRBJ1-2; 7 nucleotides align to TRBD1. J gave up 8 bases and V 3 bases, and 7 bases lay outside the gene matches. The CDR3 consists of 13 residues. Looked up from germline, CDR1 is SGHRS and CDR2 is YFSETQ. CDR3 in DNA: TGCGCCAGCAGCTCCCAACAGGGGACCGGCTACACCTTC. This gives the protein CASSSQQGTGYTF. Using reference TRBV5-1 and TRBJ1-2 for the parts outside the CDR3, the full variable domain is KAGVTQTPRYLIKTRGQQVTLSCSPISGHRSVSWYQQTPGQGLQFLFEYFSETQRNKGNFPGRFSGRQFSNSRSEMNVSTLELGDSALYLCASSSQQGTGYTFGSGTRLTVV.

This chain connects TRBV7-3 to TRBJ2-1, with D uncertain. Germline CDR1 SGHTA, CDR2 FQGTGA. This CDR3 region has 14 residues. V lost 6 bases and J lost 2, with 11 bases in between. The CDR3 here is CASSRPGTYNEQFF. The CDR3 DNA is TGTGCCAGCAGTAGACCCGGAACCTACAATGAGCAGTTCTTC.

The CDR3 DNA follows: TGTGCCAGCCAACACTTAACGGCGGGAGCGCATCAGCCCCAGCATTTT. Residues: CASQHLTAGAHQPQHF. The rearrangement uses TRBV27 and TRBJ1-5, with D unclear. The germline gives CDR1 MNHEY, CDR2 SMNVEV (reference sequence). The CDR3 has 16 amino acids. V was pared by 8 bases and J by 5 bases, with 22 bases between.

J is TRBJ1-4 and V is TRBV29-1, with D possibly being TRBD1 (5 bases). Trimming left V 4 bases short and J 4 bases short, with 10 bases between. From germline, CDR1 is SQVTM and CDR2 ANQGSEA. The length of the CDR3 is 13 residues. The CDR3 region has the DNA TGCAGCGTTGTTGGGGGGGTTAATGAAAAACTGTTTTTT. Translated, it gives CSVVGGVNEKLFF.